This T cell receptor beta chain was profiled in a study of blood T cell repertoires in COVID-19. Study information: COVID-19 samples, acute and convalescent, were from the United States, Italy and Spain.

V lost 0 bases and J lost 4, with 10 bases in between. CDR1 SGHDT and CDR2 YYEEEE come from the germline V gene. The CDR3 covers 14 residues. Sequenced by immunoSEQ multiplex PCR; TCRdb stores in-frame clones only, minus some. The repertoire holds about 230,000 clones, with 70% to 90% as singletons. This study enrolled people aged 18 to 89 from approximately 25 US geographic areas. Clinical history reported by participants formed the basis on which cohorts were assigned. What the recovered Cohort 3 donors had was two negative PCRs, clearance, or symptom resolution. The chain links TRBV5-6 to TRBJ1-2, with D possibly matching TRBD1 (5 bases). The source is a man under 40 who had recovered from COVID-19. What was sequenced was PBMCs or T cells enriched from blood (not recorded which). The CDR3 loop is CASSLDGGTYGYTF. The CDR3 DNA follows: TGTGCCAGCAGCTTGGATGGAGGGACCTATGGCTACACCTTC.